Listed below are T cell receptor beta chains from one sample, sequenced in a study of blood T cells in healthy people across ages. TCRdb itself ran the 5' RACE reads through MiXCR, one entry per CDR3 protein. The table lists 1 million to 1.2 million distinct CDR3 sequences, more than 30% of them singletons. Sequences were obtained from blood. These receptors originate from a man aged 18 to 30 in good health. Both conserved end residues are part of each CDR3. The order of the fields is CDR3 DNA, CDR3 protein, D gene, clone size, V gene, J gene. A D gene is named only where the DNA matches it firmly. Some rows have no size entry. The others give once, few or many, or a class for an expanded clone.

TGCGCCAGCAGCTTAGGGCATCTCGCGGATACGCAGTATTTT,CASSLGHLADTQYF,NA,few,TRBV5-1,TRBJ2-3
TGCAGTGCTAGGCCGGGGCGCCGGGACTATGGCTACACCTTC,CSARPGRRDYGYTF,NA,NA,TRBV20-1,TRBJ1-2
TGTGCCATCGTGAGAGAAGTACAGGGGAGGTCTAGCACAGATACGCAGTATTTT,CAIVREVQGRSSTDTQYF,NA,NA,TRBV2,TRBJ2-3
TGTGCCAGCAGCTCCCCGACTAGCTCCGGCTCCTACGAGCAGTACTTC,CASSSPTSSGSYEQYF,TRBD2,once,TRBV7-9,TRBJ2-7
TGTGCCAGCAGCCAAGGACAGTACAATCAGCCCCAGCATTTT,CASSQGQYNQPQHF,NA,NA,TRBV3-1,TRBJ1-5
TGTGCCAGCAGCTTGCCAGGGGACCACAATGAGCAGTTCTTC,CASSLPGDHNEQFF,NA,NA,TRBV6-2/TRBV6-3,TRBJ2-1
TGTGCCAGCAGCCCGCGGGACTACCTGAACACTGAAGCTTTCTTT,CASSPRDYLNTEAFF,NA,few,TRBV7-9,TRBJ1-1
TGCGCCAGCGGTAACGGCCCAGGGGTAAACTATGGCTACACCTTC,CASGNGPGVNYGYTF,NA,NA,TRBV5-1,TRBJ1-2
TGTGCCAGCAGCTTGGGGACTAGCGGAGTTCAAGAGACCCAGTACTTC,CASSLGTSGVQETQYF,TRBD2,NA,TRBV5-5,TRBJ2-5
TGTGCCAGCATGGATGTGTCTCAGCCTAGCTACGAGCAGTACTTC,CASMDVSQPSYEQYF,NA,NA,TRBV2,TRBJ2-7
TGTGCCAGCAGCGTAGCCGTCAACTCTGGAAACACCATATATTTT,CASSVAVNSGNTIYF,NA,NA,TRBV9,TRBJ1-3
TGCAGTGCTAGAGGGCCCGCCGGGCAGTACTTC,CSARGPAGQYF,NA,NA,TRBV20-1,TRBJ2-7
TGCGCCAGCAGCCGCGGACCTCTCTCAGGCCCTTATAATTCACCCCTCCACTTT,CASSRGPLSGPYNSPLHF,NA,few,TRBV4-1,TRBJ1-6
TGCAGTGCTAGAGATGGGACCGACAACAATGAGCAGTTCTTC,CSARDGTDNNEQFF,NA,few,TRBV20-1,TRBJ2-1
TGTGCCACCAGTGATCCCTCGTTGAGAGGGGCGGCCTATGGCTACACCTTC,CATSDPSLRGAAYGYTF,NA,few,TRBV24-1,TRBJ1-2
TGTGCCAGCAGTTTAGAGAACGGTGGGGTGAATGAGCAGTTCTTC,CASSLENGGVNEQFF,NA,few,TRBV27,TRBJ2-1
TGTGCCAGCAGCCGTTCAAGCAATGAGCAGTACTTC,CASSRSSNEQYF,NA,many,TRBV7-2,TRBJ2-5
TGTGCCAGCAGCGTAGACGCGGGGGATCCGTACAATGAGCAGTTCTTC,CASSVDAGDPYNEQFF,TRBD2,few,TRBV9,TRBJ2-1
TGTGCCAGCAGATCCCACCTAGGAGGCGGTGTCTACAATGAGCAGTTCTTC,CASRSHLGGGVYNEQFF,NA,few,TRBV6-1,TRBJ2-1
TGTGCCAGCAGCTCCTCCGGGACGGAGTACTACGAGCAGTACTTC,CASSSSGTEYYEQYF,NA,few,TRBV13,TRBJ2-7
TGTGCCAGCAGTTTATCTAAGGGGGACAAACCCTACGAGCAGTACTTC,CASSLSKGDKPYEQYF,NA,NA,TRBV27,TRBJ2-7
TGTGCCAGCCGTCTATTGCCGGGGACCGGGGAGCTGTTTTTT,CASRLLPGTGELFF,NA,NA,TRBV6-5,TRBJ2-2
TGTGCCAGCAGCGCAGAAGACAGGGACCAAGAGACCCAGTACTTC,CASSAEDRDQETQYF,TRBD1,NA,TRBV9,TRBJ2-5
TGTGCCAGCACCCTGAGGTTAGAATACAATGAGCAGTTCTTC,CASTLRLEYNEQFF,NA,NA,TRBV28,TRBJ2-1
TGCGCCAGCAGCATGGCCGGGACAGCAAACAATGAGCAGTTCTTC,CASSMAGTANNEQFF,TRBD1,NA,TRBV5-1,TRBJ2-1
TGTGCCAGCAGGCCGGGACAAGCTGACTATGGCTACACCTTC,CASRPGQADYGYTF,NA,NA,TRBV7-9,TRBJ1-2
TGTGCCAGCAGCTGGGCCGCGAGTGGCTACACCTTC,CASSWAASGYTF,NA,NA,TRBV7-9,TRBJ1-2
TGTGCCAGCAGCCAAGAGGGCAGGGGGTATAATTCACCCCTCCACTTT,CASSQEGRGYNSPLHF,TRBD1,NA,TRBV14,TRBJ1-6
TGTGCCAGCAGCTTAGTGGCAGGGGTTCAGCCCCAGCATTTT,CASSLVAGVQPQHF,NA,NA,TRBV7-8,TRBJ1-5
TGCGCCAGCAGCCCCGGACAGGGCTACAATGAGCAGTACTTC,CASSPGQGYNEQYF,TRBD1,NA,TRBV3-1,TRBJ2-7
TGTGCCATCAGAACAGGGGTGGATGAAGCTTTCTTT,CAIRTGVDEAFF,TRBD1,few,TRBV10-3,TRBJ1-1
TGTGCCAGCAGCGGGACAGCAACCCGAAATGAGCAGTACTTC,CASSGTATRNEQYF,TRBD1,NA,TRBV2,TRBJ2-5
TGCGCCAGCAGCCAAGATTGGGGAGGGACCTCCTACAATGAGCAGTTCTTC,CASSQDWGGTSYNEQFF,TRBD2,few,TRBV4-3,TRBJ2-1
TGCGCCAGCAGCCAAGGGACTAGCGGGGCCGGGACCCAGTACTTC,CASSQGTSGAGTQYF,TRBD2,many,TRBV4-3,TRBJ2-5
TGTGCCACCAGTGTAAGGGGGGACGATTTCGATGAGCAGTTCTTC,CATSVRGDDFDEQFF,NA,NA,TRBV24-1,TRBJ2-1